This entry lists 5 T cell receptor beta chains sequenced from one sample in a study of T cells in women clearing cervical HPV infection. Data came from immunoSEQ multiplex PCR; TCRdb stores just in-frame clones and leaves some out. The table lists some 30,000 clones. Specimen: blood buffy coat. These receptors were taken from a woman between 18 and 69 years old with a cervical HPV16 infection that either progressed to CIN3+ or cleared (not recorded which).

Worth noting for this clone: The read gets to within 3 residues of the CDR3 end, and the germline J gene fills in the rest. The J gene is TRBJ1-2, the V gene TRBV20-1, with 7 bases lining up with TRBD1. Germline CDR1 is DFQATT and CDR2 is SNEGSKA (reference sequence). The CDR3 sequence is 16 residues long. V dropped 0 bases and J dropped 4; count of bases not matched to a gene: 11. Partial CDR3 DNA: TGCAGTGCTAGAGATCAGGGAGGGGGCCATAGCTATGGC. Its translation: CSARDQGGGHSYG. The complete CDR3 protein is CSARDQGGGHSYGYTF.

Comment on this clone: The CDR3 end is not reached by the read, which stops 3 residues before it; the germline J gene fills it in. The chain carries TRBV12-3 or TRBV12-4 and TRBJ1-6, with no clear D. V lost 2 bases and J 9 bases, leaving 11 bases between the germline ends. The CDR3 extends over 14 amino acids. CDR3 bases read: TGTGCCAGCAGTTTAAGGCATACCGCTTCACCC. Translation gives CASSLRHTASP. In full, the CDR3 reads CASSLRHTASPLHF.

With regard to this clone: The CDR3 end is not reached by the read, which stops 3 residues before it; the germline J gene fills it in. The chain joins TRBV10-3 to TRBJ2-3; no clear D. The V gene's germline CDR1 is ENHRY and CDR2 SYGVKD. This CDR3 is 12 amino acids long. Trimming took 3 bases from V and 6 from J, leaving 7 bases between them. The CDR3 DNA, read in part, is TGTGCCATCAGTGAAAGCGCCGATACG. It codes for CAISESADT. The CDR3 reads in full as CAISESADTQYF.

Concerning this clone itself: The read ends 3 residues early relative to the CDR3; the germline J gene fills the gap. The chain couples TRBV15 to TRBJ2-3, with a tentative D call TRBD2 (6 bases). CDR3 length: 13 amino acids. V was shortened by 8 bases and J by 1 base, with 10 bases between the two germline ends. CDR1 is LNHNV, CDR2 YYDKDF, per germline (reference sequence). CDR3 DNA (partial): TGTGCCACCTTCGGACTACGCACAGATACG. Translated: CATFGLRTDT. The whole CDR3 region reads CATFGLRTDTQYF.

Points on this clone: The read stops 3 residues short of the end of the CDR3; the missing end is completed from the germline J gene. V gene TRBV4-2 combines with J gene TRBJ2-2, with D perhaps matching TRBD1 (5 bases). Germline V gives CDR1 LGHNA, CDR2 YNFKEQ. The V end lost 3 bases, the J end lost 0 bases, and 14 bases lay between the germline ends. The CDR3 runs 17 residues. This CDR3 reads CASSQILWTTNTGELFF. The part of the CDR3 DNA that was read is TGTGCCAGCAGCCAGATTCTGTGGACAACGAACACCGGGGAG.